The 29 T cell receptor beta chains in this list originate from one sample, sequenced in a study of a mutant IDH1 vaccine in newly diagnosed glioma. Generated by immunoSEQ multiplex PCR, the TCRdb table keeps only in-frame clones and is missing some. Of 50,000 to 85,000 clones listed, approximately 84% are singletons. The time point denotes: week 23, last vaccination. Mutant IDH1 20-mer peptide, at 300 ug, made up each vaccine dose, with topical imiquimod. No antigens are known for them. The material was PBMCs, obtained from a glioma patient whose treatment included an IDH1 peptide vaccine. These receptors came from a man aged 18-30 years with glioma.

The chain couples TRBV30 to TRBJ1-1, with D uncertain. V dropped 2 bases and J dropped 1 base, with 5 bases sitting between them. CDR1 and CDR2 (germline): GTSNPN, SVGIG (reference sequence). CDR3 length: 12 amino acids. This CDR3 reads CAWSWSNTEAFF. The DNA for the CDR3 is TGTGCCTGGAGTTGGTCGAACACTGAAGCTTTCTTT.

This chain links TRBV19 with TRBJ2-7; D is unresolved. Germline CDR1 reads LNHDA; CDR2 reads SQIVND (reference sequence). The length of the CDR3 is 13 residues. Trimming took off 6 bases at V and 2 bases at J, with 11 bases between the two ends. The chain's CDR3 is CASSPALPYEQYF. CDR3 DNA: TGTGCCAGTAGCCCCGCCTTACCCTACGAGCAGTACTTC.

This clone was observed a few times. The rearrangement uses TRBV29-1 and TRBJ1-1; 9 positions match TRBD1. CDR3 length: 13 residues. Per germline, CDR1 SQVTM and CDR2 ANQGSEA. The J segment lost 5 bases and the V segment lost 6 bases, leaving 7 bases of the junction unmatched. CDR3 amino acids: CSVSDRGVTEAFF. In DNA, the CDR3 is TGCAGCGTCTCGGACAGGGGAGTTACTGAAGCTTTCTTT.

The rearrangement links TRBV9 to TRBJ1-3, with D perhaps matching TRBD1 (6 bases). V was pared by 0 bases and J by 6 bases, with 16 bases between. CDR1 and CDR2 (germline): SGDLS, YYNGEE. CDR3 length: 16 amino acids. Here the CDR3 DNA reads TGTGCCAGCAGCGTAGGGGGCCGTCGGGGACAAAACACCATATATTTT. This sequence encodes CASSVGGRRGQNTIYF. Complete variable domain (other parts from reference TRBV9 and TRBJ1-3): DSGVTQTPKHLITATGQRVTLRCSPRSGDLSVYWYQQSLDQGLQFLIQYYNGEERAKGNILERFSAQQFPDLHSELNLSSLELGDSALYFCASSVGGRRGQNTIYFGEGSWLTVV.

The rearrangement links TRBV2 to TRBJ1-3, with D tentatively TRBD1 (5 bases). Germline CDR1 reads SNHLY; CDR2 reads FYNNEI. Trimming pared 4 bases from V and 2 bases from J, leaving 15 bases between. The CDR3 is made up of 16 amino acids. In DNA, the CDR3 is TGTGCCAGCAGTGCCCAGGGACCCGGGGCTGGAAACACCATATATTTT. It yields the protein CASSAQGPGAGNTIYF.

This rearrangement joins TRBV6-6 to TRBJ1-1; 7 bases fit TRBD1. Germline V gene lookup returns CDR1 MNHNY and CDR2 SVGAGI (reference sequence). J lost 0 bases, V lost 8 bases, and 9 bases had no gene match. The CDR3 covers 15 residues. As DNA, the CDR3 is TGTGCCAGCGGCTACATCGGGACAGTGAACACTGAAGCTTTCTTT. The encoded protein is CASGYIGTVNTEAFF.

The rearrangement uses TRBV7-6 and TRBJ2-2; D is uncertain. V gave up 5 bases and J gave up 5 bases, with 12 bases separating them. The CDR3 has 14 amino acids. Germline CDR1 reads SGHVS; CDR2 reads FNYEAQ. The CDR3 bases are TGTGCCAGCAGCGGCCAAGAAGGGACCGGGGAGCTGTTTTTT. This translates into CASSGQEGTGELFF.

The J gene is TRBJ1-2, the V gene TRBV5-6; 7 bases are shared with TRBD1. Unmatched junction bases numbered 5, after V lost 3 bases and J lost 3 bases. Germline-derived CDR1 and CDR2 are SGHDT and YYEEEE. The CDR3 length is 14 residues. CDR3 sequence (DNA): TGTGCCAGCAGCTACCCGGGACAGCACTATGGCTACACCTTC. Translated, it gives CASSYPGQHYGYTF.

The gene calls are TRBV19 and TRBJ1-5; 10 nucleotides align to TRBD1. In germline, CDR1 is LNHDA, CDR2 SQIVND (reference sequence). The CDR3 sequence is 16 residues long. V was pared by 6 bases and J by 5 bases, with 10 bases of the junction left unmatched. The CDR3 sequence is CASSPLGDRGYQPQHF. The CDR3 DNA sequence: TGTGCCAGTAGCCCACTCGGGGACAGGGGTTATCAGCCCCAGCATTTT.

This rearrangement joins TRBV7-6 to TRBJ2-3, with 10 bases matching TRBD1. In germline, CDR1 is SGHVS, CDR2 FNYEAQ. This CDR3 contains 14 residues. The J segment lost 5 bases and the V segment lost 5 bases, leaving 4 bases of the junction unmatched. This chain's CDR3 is CASSPGQGIDTQYF. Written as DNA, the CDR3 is TGTGCCAGCAGCCCGGGACAGGGGATAGATACGCAGTATTTT.

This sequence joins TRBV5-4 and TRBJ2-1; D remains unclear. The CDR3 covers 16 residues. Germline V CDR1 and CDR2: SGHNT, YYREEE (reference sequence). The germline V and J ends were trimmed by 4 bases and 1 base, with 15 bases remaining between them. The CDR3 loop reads CASSVGMSGSYNEQFF. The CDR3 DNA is TGTGCCAGCAGCGTTGGAATGTCGGGTTCCTACAATGAGCAGTTCTTC.

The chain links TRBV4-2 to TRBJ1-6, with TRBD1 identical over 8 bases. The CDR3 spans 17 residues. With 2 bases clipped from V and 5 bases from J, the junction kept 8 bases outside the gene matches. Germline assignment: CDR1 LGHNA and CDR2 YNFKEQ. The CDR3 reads CASSQLVTGADNSPLHF. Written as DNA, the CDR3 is TGTGCCAGCAGCCAACTAGTGACAGGGGCGGATAATTCACCCCTCCACTTT.

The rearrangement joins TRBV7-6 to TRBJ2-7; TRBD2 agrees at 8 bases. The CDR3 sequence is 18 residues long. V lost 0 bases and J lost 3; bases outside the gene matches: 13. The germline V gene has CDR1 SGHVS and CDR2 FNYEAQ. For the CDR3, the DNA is TGTGCCAGCAGCTTAGCGACGGGGGGGGAACAGCCCGGCTACGAGCAGTACTTC. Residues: CASSLATGGEQPGYEQYF.

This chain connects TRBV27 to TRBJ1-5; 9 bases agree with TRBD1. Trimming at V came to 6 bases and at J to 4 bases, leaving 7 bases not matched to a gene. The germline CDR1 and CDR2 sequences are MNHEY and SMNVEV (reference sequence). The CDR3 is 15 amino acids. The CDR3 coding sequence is TGTGCCAGCAGATACTCCGGGACAGGGAATCAGCCCCAGCATTTT. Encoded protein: CASRYSGTGNQPQHF.

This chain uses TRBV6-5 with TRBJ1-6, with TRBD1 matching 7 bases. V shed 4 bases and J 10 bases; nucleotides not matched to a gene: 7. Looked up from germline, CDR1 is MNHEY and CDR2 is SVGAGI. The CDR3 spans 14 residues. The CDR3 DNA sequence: TGTGCCAGCAGTTTGAGACAGGGACGGTCACCCCTCCACTTT. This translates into CASSLRQGRSPLHF.

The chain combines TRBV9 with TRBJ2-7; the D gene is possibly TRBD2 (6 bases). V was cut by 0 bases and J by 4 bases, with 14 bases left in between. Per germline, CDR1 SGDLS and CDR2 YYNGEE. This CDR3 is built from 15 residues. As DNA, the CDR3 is TGTGCCAGCAGCGTAGCACCGGGAGAAAGTTACGAGCAGTACTTC. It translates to CASSVAPGESYEQYF. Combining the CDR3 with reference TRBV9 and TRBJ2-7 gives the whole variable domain DSGVTQTPKHLITATGQRVTLRCSPRSGDLSVYWYQQSLDQGLQFLIQYYNGEERAKGNILERFSAQQFPDLHSELNLSSLELGDSALYFCASSVAPGESYEQYFGPGTRLTVT.

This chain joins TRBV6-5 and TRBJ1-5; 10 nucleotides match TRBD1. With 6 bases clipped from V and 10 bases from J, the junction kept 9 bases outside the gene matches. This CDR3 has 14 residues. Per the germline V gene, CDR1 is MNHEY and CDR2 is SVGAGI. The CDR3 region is CASSLWTGGKPQHF. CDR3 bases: TGTGCCAGCAGCCTTTGGACAGGGGGGAAACCCCAGCATTTT.

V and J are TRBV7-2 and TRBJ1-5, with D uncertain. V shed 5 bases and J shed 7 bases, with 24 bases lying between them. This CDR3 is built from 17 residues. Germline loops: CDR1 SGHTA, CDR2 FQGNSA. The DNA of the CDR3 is TGTGCCAGCAGCCCAGCCTTTATTGGTTTGTCGGGGCAGCCCCAGCATTTT. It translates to CASSPAFIGLSGQPQHF.

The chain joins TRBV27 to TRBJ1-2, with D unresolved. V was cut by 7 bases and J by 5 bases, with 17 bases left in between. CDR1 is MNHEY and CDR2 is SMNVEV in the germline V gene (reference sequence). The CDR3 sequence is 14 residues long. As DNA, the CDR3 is TGTGCCAGCACCCCGAGGGTAGGACCGTATGGCTACACCTTC. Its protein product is CASTPRVGPYGYTF.

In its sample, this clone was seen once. In nucleotides, the CDR3 is TGTGCCAGCAGCTTCACGACAGGGCCCCCGGGCTCTGGGGCCAACGTCCTGACTTTC. It specifies CASSFTTGPPGSGANVLTF. The chain is built from TRBV4-2 and TRBJ2-6, with 7 bases lining up with TRBD1. V shed 5 bases and J 0 bases; nucleotides not matched to a gene: 13. The germline V gene encodes CDR1 LGHNA and CDR2 YNFKEQ. This CDR3 comprises 19 residues.

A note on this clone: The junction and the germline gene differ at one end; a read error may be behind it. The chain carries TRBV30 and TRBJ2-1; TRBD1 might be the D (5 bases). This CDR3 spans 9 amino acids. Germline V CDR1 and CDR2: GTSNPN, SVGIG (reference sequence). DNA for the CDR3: TGTGCCTGGAGTCCTCCCAGGGTCTTC. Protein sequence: CAWSPPRVF.

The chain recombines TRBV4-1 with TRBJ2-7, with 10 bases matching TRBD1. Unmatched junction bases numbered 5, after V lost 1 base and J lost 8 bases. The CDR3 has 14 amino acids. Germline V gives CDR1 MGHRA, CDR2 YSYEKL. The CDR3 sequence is CASSQVRDRGQQYF. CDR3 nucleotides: TGCGCCAGCAGCCAAGTCCGGGACAGGGGACAGCAGTACTTC.

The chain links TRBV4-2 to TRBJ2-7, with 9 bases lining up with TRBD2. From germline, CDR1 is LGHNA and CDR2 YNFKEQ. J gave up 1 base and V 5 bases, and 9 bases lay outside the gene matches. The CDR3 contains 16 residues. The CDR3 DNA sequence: TGTGCCAGCAGCGCTAAGGCTAGCGGGAAGTCCTACGAGCAGTACTTC. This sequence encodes CASSAKASGKSYEQYF.

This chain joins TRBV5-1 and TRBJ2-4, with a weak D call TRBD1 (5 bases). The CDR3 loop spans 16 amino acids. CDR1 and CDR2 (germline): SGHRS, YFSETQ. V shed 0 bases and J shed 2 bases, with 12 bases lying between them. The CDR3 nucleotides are TGCGCCAGCAGCTTGGTAGGGGCGCCCCCCAAAAACATTCAGTACTTC. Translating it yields CASSLVGAPPKNIQYF. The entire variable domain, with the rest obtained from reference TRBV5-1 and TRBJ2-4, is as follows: KAGVTQTPRYLIKTRGQQVTLSCSPISGHRSVSWYQQTPGQGLQFLFEYFSETQRNKGNFPGRFSGRQFSNSRSEMNVSTLELGDSALYLCASSLVGAPPKNIQYFGAGTRLSVL.

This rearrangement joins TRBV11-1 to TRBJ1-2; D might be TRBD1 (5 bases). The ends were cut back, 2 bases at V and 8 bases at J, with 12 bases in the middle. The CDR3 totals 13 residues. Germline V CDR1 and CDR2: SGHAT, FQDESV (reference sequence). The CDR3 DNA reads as TGTGCCAGCAGCTTAACGGGGACGGCCGGCTACACCTTC. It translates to CASSLTGTAGYTF.

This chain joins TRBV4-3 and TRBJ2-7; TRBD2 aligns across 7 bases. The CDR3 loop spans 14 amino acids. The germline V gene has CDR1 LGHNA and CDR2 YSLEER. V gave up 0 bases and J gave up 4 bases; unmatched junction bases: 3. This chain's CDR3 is CASSQEVGRYEQYF. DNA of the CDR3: TGCGCCAGCAGCCAAGAGGTCGGGAGGTACGAGCAGTACTTC.

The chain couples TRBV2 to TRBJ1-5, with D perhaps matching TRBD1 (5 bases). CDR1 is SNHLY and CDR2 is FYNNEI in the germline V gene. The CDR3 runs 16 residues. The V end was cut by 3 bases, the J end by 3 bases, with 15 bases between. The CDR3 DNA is TGTGCCAGCAGTGACCCCAGGGTGCCGGACAATCAGCCCCAGCATTTT. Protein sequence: CASSDPRVPDNQPQHF.

In nucleotides, the CDR3 is TGTGCCAGTAGTAGGGGACAGGCGAACACTGAAGCTTTCTTT. It specifies CASSRGQANTEAFF. The chain has TRBV19 and TRBJ1-1; 8 bases map to TRBD1. Losses at the gene ends were 4 bases for V and 1 base for J; bases not matched to a gene: 2. From germline, CDR1 is LNHDA and CDR2 SQIVND (reference sequence). The CDR3 has 14 amino acids.

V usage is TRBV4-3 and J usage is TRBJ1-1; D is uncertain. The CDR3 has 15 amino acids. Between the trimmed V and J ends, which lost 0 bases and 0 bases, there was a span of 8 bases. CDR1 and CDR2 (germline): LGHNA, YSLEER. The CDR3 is CASSQDNGMNTEAFF. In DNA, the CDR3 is TGCGCCAGCAGCCAAGATAACGGCATGAACACTGAAGCTTTCTTT.